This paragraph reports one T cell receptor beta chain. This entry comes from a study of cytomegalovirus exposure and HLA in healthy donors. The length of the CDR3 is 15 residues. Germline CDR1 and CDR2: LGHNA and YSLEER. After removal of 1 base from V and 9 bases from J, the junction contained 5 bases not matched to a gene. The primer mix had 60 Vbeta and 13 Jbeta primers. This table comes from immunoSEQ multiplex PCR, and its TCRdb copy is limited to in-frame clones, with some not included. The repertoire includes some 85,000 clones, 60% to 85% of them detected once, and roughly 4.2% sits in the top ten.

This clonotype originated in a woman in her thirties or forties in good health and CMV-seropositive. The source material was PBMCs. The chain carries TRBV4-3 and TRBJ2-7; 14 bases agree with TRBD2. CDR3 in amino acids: CASSQGRGTSGGQYF. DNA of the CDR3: TGCGCCAGCAGCCAAGGGAGGGGGACTAGCGGGGGGCAGTACTTC.